This T cell receptor beta chain was captured in a study of monozygotic twins with inflammatory bowel disease (dated by TCRdb to the late 2010s). Regarding the research as a whole: The full study comprised some 30 monozygotic twin pairs: nine German pairs (four IBD-concordant, five IBD-discordant) and 19 IBD-discordant Danish pairs. Disease-associated traits were sought mainly through comparisons between IBD patients and their genetically identical healthy co-twins within discordant pairs. Each individual had, on average, about 151 000 unique TCRalpha sequences and 181 000 unique TCRbeta sequences available for analysis. Overall study results and their limits: TCRbeta repertoire diversity, by inverse Simpson index, was decreased in IBD patients compared with their healthy co-twins. The results gave no support for a single strong signal or clonotype linked to IBD. The analysis was unable to tell different T cell subtypes apart. Differing immunosuppressive treatments among patients may have added background noise and inter-individual variability to the repertoires. Repertoire similarity did not differ between concordant and discordant twins, which could be due to limited statistical power. IBD patients shared fewer clonotypes with other individuals than healthy twins did, most markedly in patients showing signs of disease activity.

The protocol used for the library was 5' RACE. Each TCR library was prepared from 3,000 to 4,500 ng of total RNA. For each sample, cDNA was synthesized in eight separate reactions using SMARTScribe reverse transcriptase. During cDNA synthesis, template switching introduced unique molecular identifiers that contained a 6-nucleotide sample barcode. Amplification of TCRalpha and TCRbeta cDNA involved two nested PCRs of about 15 and 9 cycles, and each PCR was followed by bead purification. Before amplification, cDNA was treated with uracil DNA-glycosylase and purified using the QIAquick PCR purification kit. The second PCR was the step at which Illumina TruSeq-compatible adapters and sample-specific barcodes were added. TapeStation and Qubit were used to check library quality and concentration, and around 5.2 ng of each library went into the pool. Sequencing of pooled libraries was carried out on an Illumina HiSeq2500 single-index Rapid Run using 2 x 100 bp reads and custom sequencing primers. The study's own analysis went as follows. PCR and sequencing errors were corrected by UMI-based consensus assembly using MiGEC version 1.2.6. MiXCR version 2.1.1 handled V(D)J alignment, clonotype assembly and CDR3 extraction. To normalise gene usage, clonotype sharing and MAIT/NKT TCR abundance, the top 1000, 10 000 and 20 000 clonotypes in each sample were analysed. After downsampling to 27 000 UMIs, diversity was calculated as the inverse Simpson index using the vegan R package. Statistical testing used paired Mann-Whitney U tests on the discordant twin pairs and applied Benjamini-Hochberg correction for multiple testing. TCRdb reprocessed the reads, reporting each CDR3 protein sequence once and no DNA. The V and J calls and clone size come from TCRdb's table, not from the authors' own analysis. This sample's records show about 450,000 distinct CDR3 sequences. Around 2.4% of the sample lies in the top ten.

From its cysteine to its phenylalanine, the CDR3 spans 15 amino acids. DNA is not on record. CDR1 and CDR2 are read off the germline V gene as SGHDT and YYEEEE. From each donor, a roughly 2.7 ml peripheral blood sample was collected into PAXgene tubes and kept at -80 degrees C. Without any T cell sorting, total RNA was extracted from whole blood using the PAXgene blood miRNA kit on an automated QIAcube. Peripheral blood from monozygotic twin pairs who were concordant or discordant for inflammatory bowel disease underwent deep TCRalpha and TCRbeta repertoire profiling using unique molecular barcoding. Smoking habits were recorded for all twin pairs, and each individual was classified as a current, former or never smoker. To note about this clonotype: The antigen it binds to is not known.

This TCR derives from a human donor with ulcerative colitis or Crohn's disease, or a healthy co-twin of an affected twin (not recorded which). Sequences were obtained from blood. The rearranged chain carries TRBV5-6 and TRBJ1-1. The CDR3 protein sequence reads: CASSFLSTLNTEAFF.